The 25 T cell receptor beta chains presented below share a single source sample, sequenced in a study of human T cells and chemical hapten exposure. The time point was: pre-sensitization, week 0. The treatment is: therapeutic diphenylcyclopropenone sensitization with weekly scalp DPC. One entry per CDR3 protein, called by TCRdb with MiXCR from the RACE reads. The sample contains some 400,000 distinct CDR3 sequences, 4% to 6% of which appear only once. The sample was whole blood, taken in connection with sensitization to the hapten diphenylcyclopropenone (DPC). The receptors were sampled from a woman aged 50 to 65 with alopecia areata. Some clones in this sample may be carry-over from other donors' samples.

V and J are TRBV11-1 and TRBJ1-6, with D perhaps TRBD1 (5 bases). CDR1 SGHAT and CDR2 FQDESV come from the germline V gene (reference sequence). The V end was cut by 8 bases, the J end by 0 bases, with 11 bases between. The CDR3 is 15 residues long. The DNA for the CDR3 is TGTGCCAGCCGGGACGGCAGCTCCTATAATTCACCCCTCCACTTT. Translated: CASRDGSSYNSPLHF.

The chain links TRBV27 to TRBJ2-1, with no clear D. The CDR3 has 14 residues. V gave up 4 bases and J gave up 0 bases, with 7 bases separating them. Germline V gene sequence: CDR1 MNHEY, CDR2 SMNVEV (reference sequence). The CDR3 loop reads CASSSLSSYNEQFF. CDR3 nucleotide sequence: TGTGCCAGCAGTTCCCTGAGCTCCTACAATGAGCAGTTCTTC.

This clonotype was found many times. The V call is TRBV7-2, the J call TRBJ2-7; D remains unclear. Germline CDR1 is SGHTA and CDR2 is FQGNSA. Trimming took off 1 base at V and 4 bases at J, with 11 bases between the two ends. There are 14 residues in the CDR3. The CDR3 nucleotides read TGTGCCAGCAGCTTAGGGGCTATAATTTACGAGCAGTACTTC. It is translated as CASSLGAIIYEQYF.

This clonotype was counted between two and nine times. The rearrangement uses TRBV12-3 or TRBV12-4 and TRBJ2-1, with D unclear. The length of the CDR3 is 12 residues. V lost 6 bases, J lost 10 bases, and 13 bases lay in between. CDR3 region: CASSHRRREQFF. CDR3 sequence (DNA): TGTGCCAGCAGCCACAGAAGACGCGAGCAGTTCTTC.

This clonotype was detected ten times or more. The chain has TRBV20-1 and TRBJ1-1; D is possibly TRBD1 (5 bases). The CDR3 runs 14 residues. The V and J ends lost 0 bases and 4 bases respectively, with 12 bases between them. From germline, CDR1 is DFQATT and CDR2 SNEGSKA (reference sequence). The DNA of the CDR3 is TGCAGTGCTAGAGAGGATGGGGACTTCACTGAAGCTTTCTTT. Translation gives CSAREDGDFTEAFF.

The chain recombines TRBV28 with TRBJ2-7; 8 bases are a match to TRBD2. CDR1 MDHEN and CDR2 SYDVKM come from the germline V gene. The J segment lost 5 bases and the V segment lost 3 bases, leaving 6 bases of the junction unmatched. CDR3 length: 14 amino acids. The CDR3 nucleotides read TGTGCCAGCAGTTTTTTAGCGGGGCAGGACGAGCAGTACTTC. Translating it yields CASSFLAGQDEQYF.

This clonotype was recorded a few times. The chain joins TRBV29-1 to TRBJ2-7; 7 bases map to TRBD1. Trimming removed 4 bases from V and 6 bases from J; junction bases left unmatched: 6. Germline assignment: CDR1 SQVTM and CDR2 ANQGSEA. This CDR3 region has 12 residues. The chain's CDR3 is CSVGGWTGEQYF. The CDR3 DNA follows: TGCAGCGTTGGTGGGTGGACAGGCGAGCAGTACTTC.

This clonotype appeared many times. The V and J genes are TRBV28 and TRBJ2-7; D is perhaps TRBD1 (6 bases). Per germline, CDR1 MDHEN and CDR2 SYDVKM. The CDR3 runs 15 residues. Trimming left V 5 bases short and J 3 bases short, with 17 bases between. CDR3 bases: TGTGCCAGCAGTCCCCCGACAGGTGGGGGCTACGAGCAGTACTTC. It codes for CASSPPTGGGYEQYF.

The chain's CDR3 is CASSQDFDRLAGQPQHF. The CDR3 coding sequence is TGCGCCAGCAGCCAAGATTTCGATCGTTTAGCGGGTCAGCCCCAGCATTTT. The gene calls are TRBV4-1 and TRBJ1-5; D is uncertain. The V gene's germline CDR1 is MGHRA and CDR2 YSYEKL. Trimming took 0 bases from V and 6 from J, leaving 18 bases between them. The CDR3 is made up of 17 amino acids.

Ten or more counts support this clonotype. The chain carries TRBV12-3 or TRBV12-4 and TRBJ2-1; D gene unclear. The CDR3 is made up of 13 amino acids. The V end was cut by 6 bases, the J end by 8 bases, with 14 bases between. The CDR3 nucleotides read TGTGCCAGCAGGAAGACCGTGGGCGATGAGCAGTTCTTC. It translates to CASRKTVGDEQFF.

This clonotype was seen ten or more times. The CDR3 is CAISLRLALSYEQYF. As DNA, the CDR3 is TGTGCCATCAGCCTAAGACTAGCCCTTTCCTACGAGCAGTACTTC. J is TRBJ2-7 and V is TRBV10-3, with 7 bases matching TRBD2. V shed 6 bases and J 1 base; nucleotides not matched to a gene: 9. The germline gives CDR1 ENHRY, CDR2 SYGVKD. The CDR3 has 15 residues.

This clonotype showed up just a few times. This rearrangement joins TRBV3-1 to TRBJ1-3, with D hard to call. Germline CDR1 LGHDT, CDR2 YNNKEL (reference sequence). The CDR3 covers 14 residues. The V end was cut by 3 bases, the J end by 0 bases, with 6 bases between. CDR3 in amino acids: CASSHSGSGNTIYF. In DNA, the CDR3 is TGTGCCAGCAGCCACTCCGGCTCTGGAAACACCATATATTTT.

This clonotype was counted at least ten times. This chain links TRBV2 with TRBJ2-4; D unclear. V was pared by 7 bases and J by 3 bases, with 16 bases between. The CDR3 has 15 residues. Germline V gene lookup returns CDR1 SNHLY and CDR2 FYNNEI. The DNA for the CDR3 is TGTGCCAGCAACTGGGATTCCGGTGGCAAAAACATTCAGTACTTC. Translated: CASNWDSGGKNIQYF.

CDR3 amino acids: CSVARDLSYEQYF. The DNA for the CDR3 is TGCAGCGTCGCGAGGGACTTATCCTACGAGCAGTACTTC. The chain has TRBV29-1 and TRBJ2-7; maybe TRBD2 (6 bases). Per the germline V gene, CDR1 is SQVTM and CDR2 is ANQGSEA. V lost 6 bases to trimming and J lost 1 base, with 13 bases between them. This CDR3 comprises 13 residues.

This chain joins TRBV6-6 and TRBJ2-2, with D perhaps matching TRBD2 (5 bases). V lost 6 bases, J lost 3 bases, and 14 bases lay in between. Germline V lookup: CDR1 MNHNY, CDR2 SVGAGI (reference sequence). The CDR3 has 15 residues. The CDR3 DNA reads TGTGCCAGCAGATTAAGAGGGTTGGACACCGGGGAGCTGTTTTTT. Its translation is CASRLRGLDTGELFF.

The V gene is TRBV27, the J gene TRBJ1-1; no reliable D call. The V gene lost 2 bases and the J gene lost 6 bases, with 13 bases spanning the gap. CDR3 length: 14 residues. Germline values: CDR1 MNHEY, CDR2 SMNVEV (reference sequence). DNA of the CDR3: TGTGCCAGCAGTTTAGTACCGGGGTACTCTGAAGCTTTCTTT. This sequence encodes CASSLVPGYSEAFF.

The rearrangement links TRBV29-1 to TRBJ2-4; D ambiguous. V was clipped by 0 bases and J by 6 bases, with 12 bases between them. Per germline, CDR1 SQVTM and CDR2 ANQGSEA. The CDR3 sequence is 14 residues long. The CDR3 bases are TGCAGCGTTGAAGATAGTAAACACATAAACATTCAGTACTTC. Protein product: CSVEDSKHINIQYF. Full variable domain (outside the CDR3, taken from reference TRBV29-1 and TRBJ2-4): SAVISQKPSRDICQRGTSLTIQCQVDSQVTMMFWYRQQPGQSLTLIATANQGSEATYESGFVIDKFPISRPNLTFSTLTVSNMSPEDSSIYLCSVEDSKHINIQYFGAGTRLSVL.

This clonotype was observed many times. Germline is not matched at one junction end, which may reflect a read error. The rearrangement links TRBV5-4 to TRBJ2-4, with 10 bases fitting TRBD1. This CDR3 has 14 amino acids. Germline loops: CDR1 SGHNT, CDR2 YYREEE (reference sequence). CDR3 coding DNA: TGTGCCAGCAGCTCGGGAAGACAGGGGGCGAGAAGAAACTTC. Translating it yields CASSSGRQGARRNF. Combining the CDR3 with reference TRBV5-4 and TRBJ2-4 gives the whole variable domain ETGVTQSPTHLIKTRGQQVTLRCSSQSGHNTVSWYQQALGQGPQFIFQYYREEENGRGNFPPRFSGLQFPNYSSELNVNALELDDSALYLCASSSGRQGARRNFGAGTRLSVL.

This clonotype came up a few times. This chain joins TRBV18 and TRBJ2-1, with 9 bases matching TRBD2. The V segment lost 4 bases and the J segment 10 bases; nucleotides outside the gene matches: 5. The CDR3 is 13 residues long. CDR1 KGHSH and CDR2 LQKENI come from the germline V gene. CDR3 loop: CASSQASGDEQFF. The CDR3 DNA follows: TGTGCCAGCTCACAGGCTAGCGGGGACGAGCAGTTCTTC. Full variable domain (outside the CDR3, taken from reference TRBV18 and TRBJ2-1): NAGVMQNPRHLVRRRGQEARLRCSPMKGHSHVYWYRQLPEEGLKFMVYLQKENIIDESGMPKERFSAEFPKEGPSILRIQQVVRGDSAAYFCASSQASGDEQFFGPGTRLTVL.

Many counts were recorded for this clonotype. V gene TRBV7-7 combines with J gene TRBJ2-1; 9 bases map to TRBD2. The V and J ends lost 5 bases and 6 bases, in that order; junction bases with no gene match: 5. CDR1 is SSHAT and CDR2 is FNYEAQ in the germline V gene (reference sequence). This CDR3 spans 14 amino acids. The CDR3 reads CASSPGTSFNEQFF. CDR3 coding DNA: TGTGCCAGCAGCCCCGGGACTAGCTTCAATGAGCAGTTCTTC.

A note on this clonotype: The junction and the germline gene differ at one end; a read error may be behind it. This rearrangement joins TRBV7-9 to TRBJ2-3; 8 bases align to TRBD2. Germline V gene sequence: CDR1 SEHNR, CDR2 FQNEAQ (reference sequence). The CDR3 loop spans 16 amino acids. CDR3 protein: CASSPLGSSGVDMQYF. CDR3 DNA sequence: TGTGCCAGCAGCCCCCTCGGCAGTAGCGGGGTTGATATGCAGTATTTT.

CDR3 sequence (DNA): TGTGCCAGCAGCTTAGGTCAGGGGAATCACGAGCAGTACTTC. Translation: CASSLGQGNHEQYF. The chain is built from TRBV11-2 and TRBJ2-7; TRBD1 might be the D (6 bases). Germline V CDR1 and CDR2: SGHAT, FQNNGV. Trimming left V 1 base short and J 5 bases short, with 12 bases between. The CDR3 covers 14 residues.

The V call is TRBV12-3 or TRBV12-4, the J call TRBJ2-1, with D maybe TRBD1 (6 bases). This CDR3 is 16 amino acids long. V lost 6 bases to trimming and J lost 3 bases, with 18 bases between them. The CDR3 nucleotides are TGTGCCAGCAGGGGGGAAGGACAGCTAAACTACAATGAGCAGTTCTTC. Amino acids: CASRGEGQLNYNEQFF.

This clonotype was counted a few times. The chain joins TRBV7-9 to TRBJ2-7; 7 bases line up with TRBD1. CDR1 SEHNR and CDR2 FQNEAQ come from the germline V gene (reference sequence). The CDR3 length is 14 residues. Trimming removed 5 bases from V and 5 bases from J; junction bases left unmatched: 9. DNA of the CDR3: TGTGCCAGCAGCGGACGGACAGGTGGGGACGAGCAGTACTTC. This translates into CASSGRTGGDEQYF. Full variable domain (missing parts from reference TRBV7-9 and TRBJ2-7): DTGVSQNPRHKITKRGQNVTFRCDPISEHNRLYWYRQTLGQGPEFLTYFQNEAQLEKSRLLSDRFSAERPKGSFSTLEIQRTEQGDSAMYLCASSGRTGGDEQYFGPGTRLTVT.

This clonotype was detected many times. Here the CDR3 DNA reads TGTGCCAGCAGGTGGCAGGGTTTGGCTGGGGCCAACGTCCTGACTTTC. As protein: CASRWQGLAGANVLTF. The chain links TRBV7-8 to TRBJ2-6; a weak D match, TRBD1 (5 bases). This CDR3 contains 16 residues. V shed 6 bases and J shed 2 bases, with 14 bases lying between them. The germline V gene has CDR1 SGHVS and CDR2 FQNEAQ.